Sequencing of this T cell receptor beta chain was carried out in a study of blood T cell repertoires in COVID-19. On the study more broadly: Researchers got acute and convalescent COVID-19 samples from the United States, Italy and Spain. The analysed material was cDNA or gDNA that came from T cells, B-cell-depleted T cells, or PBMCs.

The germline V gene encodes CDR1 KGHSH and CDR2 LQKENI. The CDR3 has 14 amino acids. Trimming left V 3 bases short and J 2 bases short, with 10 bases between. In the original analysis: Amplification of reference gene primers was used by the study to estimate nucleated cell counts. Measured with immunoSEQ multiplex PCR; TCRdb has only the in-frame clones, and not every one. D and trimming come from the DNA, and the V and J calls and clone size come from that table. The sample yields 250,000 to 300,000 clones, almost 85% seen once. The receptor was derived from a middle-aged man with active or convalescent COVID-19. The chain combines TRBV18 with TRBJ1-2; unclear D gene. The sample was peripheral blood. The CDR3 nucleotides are TGTGCCAGCTCACCCGACGGAGGAAACTATGGCTACACCTTC. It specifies CASSPDGGNYGYTF.